The clone carrying this TCR beta chain is large within its sample. Its antigen is as yet unknown. Trimming at V came to 5 bases and at J to 1 base, leaving 6 bases not matched to a gene. The CDR3 sequence is 15 residues long. From germline, CDR1 is MDHEN and CDR2 SYDVKM. Tumor samples were obtained before definitive surgery or chemotherapy. The data were taken from a study of high-grade serous ovarian cancer treatment subgroups. General observations from the study: Clonal relatedness tracked neoantigen level, and by trend copy number and mutation load.

Only in-frame clones appear in the TCRdb table, and some are missing; sequencing was by immunoSEQ multiplex PCR. Of about 6,200 clones detected, more than 70% appear once; the ten largest clones hold 10%. Input material: tumor tissue. The chain is built from TRBV28 and TRBJ2-5; TRBD2 aligns across 8 bases. This TCR derives from a human donor with high-grade serous ovarian cancer. CDR3 nucleotides: TGTGCCAGCAGTCCCAGCGGGAGCCCCCAAGAGACCCAGTACTTC. It encodes CASSPSGSPQETQYF.